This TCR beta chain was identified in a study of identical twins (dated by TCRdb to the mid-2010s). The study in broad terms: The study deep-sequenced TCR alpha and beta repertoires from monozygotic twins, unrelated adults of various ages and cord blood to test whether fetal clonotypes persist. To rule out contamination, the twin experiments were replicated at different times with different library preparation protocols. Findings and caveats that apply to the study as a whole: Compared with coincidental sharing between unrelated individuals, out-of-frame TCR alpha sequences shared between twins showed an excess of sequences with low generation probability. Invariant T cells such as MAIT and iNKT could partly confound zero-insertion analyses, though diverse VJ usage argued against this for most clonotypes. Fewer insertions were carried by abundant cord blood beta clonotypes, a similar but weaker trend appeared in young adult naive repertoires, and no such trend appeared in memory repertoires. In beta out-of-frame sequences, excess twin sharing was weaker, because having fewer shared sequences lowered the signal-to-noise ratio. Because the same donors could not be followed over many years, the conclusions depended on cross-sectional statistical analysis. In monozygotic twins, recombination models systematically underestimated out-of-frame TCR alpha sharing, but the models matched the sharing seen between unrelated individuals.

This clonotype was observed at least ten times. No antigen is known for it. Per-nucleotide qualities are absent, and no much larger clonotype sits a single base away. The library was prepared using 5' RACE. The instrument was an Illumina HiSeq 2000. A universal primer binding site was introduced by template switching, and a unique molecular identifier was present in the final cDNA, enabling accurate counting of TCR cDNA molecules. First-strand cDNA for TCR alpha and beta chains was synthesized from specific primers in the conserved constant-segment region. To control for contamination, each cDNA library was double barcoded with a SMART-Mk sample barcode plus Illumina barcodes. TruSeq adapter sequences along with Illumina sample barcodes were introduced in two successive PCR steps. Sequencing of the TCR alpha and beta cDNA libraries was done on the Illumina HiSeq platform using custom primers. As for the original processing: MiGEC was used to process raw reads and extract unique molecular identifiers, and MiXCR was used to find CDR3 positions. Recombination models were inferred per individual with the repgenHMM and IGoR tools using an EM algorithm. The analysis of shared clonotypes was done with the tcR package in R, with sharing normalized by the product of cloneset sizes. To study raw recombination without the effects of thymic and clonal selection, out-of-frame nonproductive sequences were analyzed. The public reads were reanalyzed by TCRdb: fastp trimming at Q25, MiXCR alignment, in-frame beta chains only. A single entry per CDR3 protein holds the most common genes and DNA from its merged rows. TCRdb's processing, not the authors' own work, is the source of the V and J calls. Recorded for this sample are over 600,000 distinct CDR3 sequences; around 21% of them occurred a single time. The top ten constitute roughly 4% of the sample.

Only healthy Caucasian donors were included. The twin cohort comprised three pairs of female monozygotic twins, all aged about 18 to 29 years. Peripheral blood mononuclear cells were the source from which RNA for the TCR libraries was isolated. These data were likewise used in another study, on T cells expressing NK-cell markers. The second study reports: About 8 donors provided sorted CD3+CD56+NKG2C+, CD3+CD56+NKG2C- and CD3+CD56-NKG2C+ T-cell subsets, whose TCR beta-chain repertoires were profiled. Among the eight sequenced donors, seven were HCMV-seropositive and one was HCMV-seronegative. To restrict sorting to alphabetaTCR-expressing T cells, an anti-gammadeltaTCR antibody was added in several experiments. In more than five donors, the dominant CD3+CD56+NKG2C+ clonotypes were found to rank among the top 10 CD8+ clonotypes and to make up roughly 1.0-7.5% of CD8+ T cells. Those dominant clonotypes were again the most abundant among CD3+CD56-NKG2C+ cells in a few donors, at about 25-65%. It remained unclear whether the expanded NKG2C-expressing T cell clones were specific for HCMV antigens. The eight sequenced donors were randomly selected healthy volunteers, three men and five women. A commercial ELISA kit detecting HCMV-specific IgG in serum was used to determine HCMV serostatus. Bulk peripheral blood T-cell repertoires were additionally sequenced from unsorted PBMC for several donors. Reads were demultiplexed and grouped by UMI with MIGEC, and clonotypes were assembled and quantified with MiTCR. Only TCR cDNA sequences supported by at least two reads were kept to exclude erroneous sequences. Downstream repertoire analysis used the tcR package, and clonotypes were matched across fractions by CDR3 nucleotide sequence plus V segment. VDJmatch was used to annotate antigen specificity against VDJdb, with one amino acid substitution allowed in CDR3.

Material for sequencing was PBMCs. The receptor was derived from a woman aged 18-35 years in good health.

The CDR3 in this case is CASSQIQGRVYGYTF. The nucleotide sequence is TGTGCCAGCAGCCAGATACAGGGTCGCGTCTATGGCTACACCTTC. Here the chain combines TRBV3-1 and TRBJ1-2, and the D gene may be TRBD1, 6 bases matching. CDR1 is given as LGHDT and CDR2 as YNNKEL, both from the germline V gene (reference sequence). A distance of 15 bases separates the germline ends of V and J, which lose 3 bases and 4 bases respectively. CDR3 length: 15 amino acids, cysteine to phenylalanine. Solely the CDR3 DNA is kept, with 45 bases framed from the first base.